These 15 T cell receptor beta chains originate from one sample sequenced in a study of T cell changes during pregnancy in multiple sclerosis (dated by TCRdb to between 2019 and 2020). Library prep was done by the immunoSEQ multiplex PCR assay. This immuneACCESS table, as held by TCRdb, lists in-frame sequences with V and J called but not all clones. Of the missing ones, under half trace to an unresolved V gene in checked studies; the others have no known cause. The sample data list about 23,000 clones, and over 75% of these were observed just once. The ten most abundant clones make up roughly 7.6% of the sample. The sequenced sample was CD8+ T cells from peripheral blood mononuclear cells, obtained before pregnancy. The receptors here all came from a female donor with multiple sclerosis, enrolled in a pregnancy study.

The V and J genes are TRBV11-2 and TRBJ2-1; TRBD2 matches 13 bases. The CDR3 sequence is 16 residues long. V dropped 6 bases and J dropped 7; count of bases not matched to a gene: 9. CDR1 SGHAT and CDR2 FQNNGV come from the germline V gene. CDR3 amino acids: CASSSQWTSGSNEQFF. The DNA for the CDR3 is TGTGCCAGCAGTTCCCAGTGGACTAGCGGGAGTAATGAGCAGTTCTTC.

This sequence joins TRBV6-1 and TRBJ1-6; D possibly corresponds to TRBD1 (5 bases). Germline V CDR1 and CDR2: MNHNS, SASEGT. V shed 3 bases and J shed 5 bases, with 5 bases lying between them. The CDR3 is 13 amino acids. The CDR3 reads CASSDRDNSPLHF. In DNA form, the CDR3 reads TGTGCCAGCAGTGACAGGGATAATTCACCCCTCCACTTT.

This chain links TRBV30 with TRBJ2-3, with D tentatively TRBD1 (6 bases). This CDR3 spans 16 amino acids. Germline-derived CDR1 and CDR2 are GTSNPN and SVGIG (reference sequence). The V end was cut by 0 bases, the J end by 0 bases, with 13 bases between. The CDR3: CAWSVGRGTSTDTQYF. The CDR3 region has the DNA TGTGCCTGGAGTGTAGGCAGGGGAACTAGCACAGATACGCAGTATTTT.

The chain couples TRBV5-4 to TRBJ2-3, with a possible D match to TRBD1 (6 bases). The V gene's germline CDR1 is SGHNT and CDR2 YYREEE (reference sequence). There are 15 residues in the CDR3. Deletions cut 4 bases from V and 2 bases from J, with 14 bases between. The chain's CDR3 is CASSQTGANTDTQYF. DNA for the CDR3: TGTGCCAGCAGCCAGACAGGAGCCAACACAGATACGCAGTATTTT.

The CDR3 protein is CSPVSGGEDTQYF. In DNA, the CDR3 is TGCAGCCCCGTCTCCGGGGGAGAAGATACGCAGTATTTT. This chain links TRBV29-1 with TRBJ2-3, with TRBD2 as a possible D gene (6 bases). The CDR3 sequence is 13 residues long. The germline V gene has CDR1 SQVTM and CDR2 ANQGSEA. Trimming pared 8 bases from V and 5 bases from J, leaving 17 bases between.

Only one count was recorded for this clone. This chain links TRBV21-1 with TRBJ1-1. TRBV21-1 is deemed a pseudogene. CDR3 length: 19 residues. CDR3 nucleotides: TGTGCCAGCAGCAAAGGGCTTATTGGGGGGGCCCATATGAACACTGAAGCTTTCTTT. This gives the protein CASSKGLIGGAHMNTEAFF.

This clone was observed a handful of times. The chain joins TRBV14 to TRBJ2-7; 8 bases match TRBD1. CDR1 SGHDN and CDR2 FVKESK come from the germline V gene. The CDR3 length is 16 residues. V dropped 2 bases and J dropped 3; count of bases not matched to a gene: 9. The CDR3: CASSQLDRAWIYEQYF. The CDR3 DNA reads TGTGCCAGCAGCCAACTGGACAGGGCATGGATCTACGAGCAGTACTTC.

The CDR3 loop is CASSPLPQGAYEQYF. For the CDR3, the DNA is TGCGCCAGCAGCCCTCTTCCACAGGGGGCTTACGAGCAGTACTTC. The rearrangement links TRBV4-1 to TRBJ2-7; 9 bases agree with TRBD1. Germline V CDR1 and CDR2: MGHRA, YSYEKL. Germline trimming cut 4 bases from V and 4 bases from J; bases unmatched to any gene: 8. The CDR3 totals 15 residues.

The gene calls are TRBV11-1 and TRBJ2-7, with D maybe TRBD2 (6 bases). The CDR3 has 15 amino acids. The germline V gene has CDR1 SGHAT and CDR2 FQDESV (reference sequence). V lost 6 bases and J 4 bases, leaving 19 bases between the germline ends. Written as DNA, the CDR3 is TGTGCCAGCAGGCCCCGCCGGGGGTTGGATTACGAGCAGTACTTC. Residues: CASRPRRGLDYEQYF.

The genes are TRBV10-1 and TRBJ2-6; 8 bases align to TRBD1. J was trimmed by 3 bases and V by 5 bases; bases with no gene match: 12. Germline CDR1 is WNHNN and CDR2 is SYGVQD (reference sequence). CDR3 length: 18 residues. CDR3 nucleotides: TGCGCCAGCAGTCAGGACAGGGTACTATCAGGTGGGGCCAACGTCCTGACTTTC. Amino acids: CASSQDRVLSGGANVLTF.

The CDR3 protein is CASSPGGGRFEAFF. CDR3 coding DNA: TGTGCCAGCAGTCCCGGCGGGGGCCGCTTTGAAGCTTTCTTT. The chain carries TRBV27 and TRBJ1-1; weak D call: TRBD1 (6 bases). There are 14 residues in the CDR3. The germline gives CDR1 MNHEY, CDR2 SMNVEV (reference sequence). The V gene lost 5 bases and the J gene lost 7 bases, with 17 bases spanning the gap.

The table lists this clone with a count of one. The V gene is TRBV28, the J gene TRBJ2-1, with 9 bases identical to TRBD1. The CDR3 totals 13 residues. J lost 9 bases, V lost 6 bases, and 6 bases had no gene match. Germline values: CDR1 MDHEN, CDR2 SYDVKM. The CDR3 nucleotides read TGTGCCAGCAGACCACAGGGGGCGAGTGAGCAGTTCTTC. It translates to CASRPQGASEQFF.

V gene TRBV28 combines with J gene TRBJ2-2, with unresolved D. CDR1 and CDR2 (germline): MDHEN, SYDVKM. The V end lost 6 bases, the J end lost 4 bases, and 21 bases lay between the germline ends. This CDR3 contains 17 residues. CDR3 bases: TGTGCCAGCAGAGTTTCCCCCGAACTTTCCTTCACCGGGGAGCTGTTTTTT. Translation gives CASRVSPELSFTGELFF.

The chain recombines TRBV5-6 with TRBJ2-5; no clear D gene. Trimming pared 4 bases from V and 0 bases from J, leaving 16 bases between. Germline CDR1 SGHDT, CDR2 YYEEEE. The CDR3 consists of 16 residues. The CDR3 protein is CASSPALKADQETQYF. In DNA form, the CDR3 reads TGTGCCAGCAGCCCCGCACTCAAGGCGGACCAAGAGACCCAGTACTTC.

V gene TRBV11-2 combines with J gene TRBJ1-2; TRBD1 aligns across 8 bases. V shed 1 base, J shed 3 bases, and the junction held 4 bases outside the gene matches. Looked up from germline, CDR1 is SGHAT and CDR2 is FQNNGV. CDR3 length equals 15 residues. For the CDR3, the DNA is TGTGCCAGCAGCTTAGTCACAGGGGGAGACTATGGCTACACCTTC. This encodes CASSLVTGGDYGYTF.